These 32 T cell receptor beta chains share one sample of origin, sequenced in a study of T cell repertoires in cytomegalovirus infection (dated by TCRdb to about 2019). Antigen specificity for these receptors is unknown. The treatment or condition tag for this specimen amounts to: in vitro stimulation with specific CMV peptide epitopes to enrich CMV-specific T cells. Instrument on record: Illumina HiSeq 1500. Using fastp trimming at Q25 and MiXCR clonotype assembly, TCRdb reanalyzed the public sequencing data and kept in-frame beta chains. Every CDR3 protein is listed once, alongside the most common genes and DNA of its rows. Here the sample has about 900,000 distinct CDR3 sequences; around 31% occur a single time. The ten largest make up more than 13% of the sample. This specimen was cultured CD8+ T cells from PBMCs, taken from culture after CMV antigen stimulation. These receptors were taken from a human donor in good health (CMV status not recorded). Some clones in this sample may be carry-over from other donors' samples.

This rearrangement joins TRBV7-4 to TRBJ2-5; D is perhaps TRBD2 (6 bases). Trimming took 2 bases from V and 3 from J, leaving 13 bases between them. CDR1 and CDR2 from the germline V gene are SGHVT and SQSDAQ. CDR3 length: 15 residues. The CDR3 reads CASSLLKRTKETQYF. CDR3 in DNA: TGTGCCAGCAGCTTATTAAAGCGGACTAAAGAGACCCAGTACTTC.

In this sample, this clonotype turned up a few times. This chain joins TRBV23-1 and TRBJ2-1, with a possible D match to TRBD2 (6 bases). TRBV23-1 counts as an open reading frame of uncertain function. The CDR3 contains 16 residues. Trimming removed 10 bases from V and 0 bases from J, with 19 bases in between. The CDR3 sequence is CATGWGTYFSYNEQFF. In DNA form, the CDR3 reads TGCGCCACCGGTTGGGGGACTTATTTCTCCTACAATGAGCAGTTCTTC.

The CDR3 is CASSYWASTDTQYF. The CDR3 DNA reads as TGTGCCAGCAGTTACTGGGCCAGCACAGATACGCAGTATTTT. The chain has TRBV6-6 and TRBJ2-3; unclear D gene. V gave up 1 base and J gave up 0 bases, with 5 bases separating them. The CDR3 totals 14 residues. Germline V gives CDR1 MNHNY, CDR2 SVGAGI (reference sequence).

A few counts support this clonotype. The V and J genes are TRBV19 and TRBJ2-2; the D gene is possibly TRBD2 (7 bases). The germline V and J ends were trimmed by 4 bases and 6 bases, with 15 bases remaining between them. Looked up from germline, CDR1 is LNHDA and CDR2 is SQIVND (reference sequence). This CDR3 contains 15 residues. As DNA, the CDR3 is TGTGCCAGTAGTACCCACAGGGAGGGAGCCGGGGAGCTGTTTTTT. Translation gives CASSTHREGAGELFF.

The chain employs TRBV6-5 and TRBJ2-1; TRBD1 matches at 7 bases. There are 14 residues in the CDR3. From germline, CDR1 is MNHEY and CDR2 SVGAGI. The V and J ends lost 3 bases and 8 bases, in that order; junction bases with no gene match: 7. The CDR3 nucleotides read TGTGCCAGCAGTTATGAGGGGGCGCGAGATGAGCAGTTCTTC. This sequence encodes CASSYEGARDEQFF.

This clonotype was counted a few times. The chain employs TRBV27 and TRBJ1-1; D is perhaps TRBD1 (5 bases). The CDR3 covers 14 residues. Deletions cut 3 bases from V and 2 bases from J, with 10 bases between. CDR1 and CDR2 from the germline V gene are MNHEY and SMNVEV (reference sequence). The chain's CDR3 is CASSFTGHNTEAFF. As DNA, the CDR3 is TGTGCCAGCAGTTTTACCGGACATAACACTGAAGCTTTCTTT.

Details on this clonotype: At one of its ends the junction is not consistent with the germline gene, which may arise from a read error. CDR3 protein: CAISDGGEFLF. CDR3 bases: TGTGCCATCAGTGACGGCGGGGAGTTCCTCTTC. The chain couples TRBV10-3 to TRBJ2-1, with a possible D match to TRBD2 (6 bases). This CDR3 is 11 amino acids long. Germline values: CDR1 ENHRY, CDR2 SYGVKD.

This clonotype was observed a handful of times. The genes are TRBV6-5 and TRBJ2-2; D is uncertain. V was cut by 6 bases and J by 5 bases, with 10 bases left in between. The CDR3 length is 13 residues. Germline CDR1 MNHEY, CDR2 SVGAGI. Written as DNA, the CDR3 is TGTGCCAGCAGGGTTCCGAGGACCGGGGAGCTGTTTTTT. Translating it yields CASRVPRTGELFF.

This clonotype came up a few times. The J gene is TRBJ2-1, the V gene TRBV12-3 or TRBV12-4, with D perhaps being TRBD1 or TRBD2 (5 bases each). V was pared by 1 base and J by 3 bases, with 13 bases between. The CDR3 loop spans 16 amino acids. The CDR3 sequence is CASSLEEGRFYNEQFF. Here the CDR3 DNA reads TGTGCCAGCAGTTTAGAAGAGGGACGGTTCTACAATGAGCAGTTCTTC.

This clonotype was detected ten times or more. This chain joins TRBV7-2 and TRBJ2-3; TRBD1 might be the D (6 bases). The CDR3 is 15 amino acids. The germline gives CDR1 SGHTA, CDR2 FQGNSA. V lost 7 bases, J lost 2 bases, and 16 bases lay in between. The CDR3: CASNRDNDSTDTQYF. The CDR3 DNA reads TGTGCCAGCAACCGGGACAACGATTCCACAGATACGCAGTATTTT.

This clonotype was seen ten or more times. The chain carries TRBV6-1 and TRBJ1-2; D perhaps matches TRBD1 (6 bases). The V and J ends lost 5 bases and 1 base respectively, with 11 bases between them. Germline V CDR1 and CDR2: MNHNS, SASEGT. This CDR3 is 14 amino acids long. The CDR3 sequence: CASSSRGYNYGYTF. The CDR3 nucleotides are TGTGCCAGCAGTTCTAGGGGGTATAACTATGGCTACACCTTC.

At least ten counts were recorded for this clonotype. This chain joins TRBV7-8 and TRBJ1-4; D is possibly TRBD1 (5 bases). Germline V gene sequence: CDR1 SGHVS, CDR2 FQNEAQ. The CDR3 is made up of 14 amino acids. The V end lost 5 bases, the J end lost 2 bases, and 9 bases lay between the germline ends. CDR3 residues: CASSARGTNEKLFF. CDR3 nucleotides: TGTGCCAGCAGCGCGCGGGGGACTAATGAAAAACTGTTTTTT. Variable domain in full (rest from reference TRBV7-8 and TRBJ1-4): GAGVSQSPRYKVAKRGQDVALRCDPISGHVSLFWYQQALGQGPEFLTYFQNEAQLDKSGLPSDRFFAERPEGSVSTLKIQRTQQEDSAVYLCASSARGTNEKLFFGSGTQLSVL.

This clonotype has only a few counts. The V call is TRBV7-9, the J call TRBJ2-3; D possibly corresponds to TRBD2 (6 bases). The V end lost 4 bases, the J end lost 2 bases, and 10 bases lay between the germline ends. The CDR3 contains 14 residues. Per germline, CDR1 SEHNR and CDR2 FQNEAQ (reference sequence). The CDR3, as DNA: TGTGCCAGCAGCTCGGGACTTCACACAGATACGCAGTATTTT. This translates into CASSSGLHTDTQYF.

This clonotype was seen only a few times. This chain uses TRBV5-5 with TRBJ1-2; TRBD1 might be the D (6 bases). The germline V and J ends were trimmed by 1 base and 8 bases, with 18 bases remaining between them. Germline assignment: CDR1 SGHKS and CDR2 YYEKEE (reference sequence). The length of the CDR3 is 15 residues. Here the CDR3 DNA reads TGTGCCAGCAGCTTGAATAAACAGGGACCTTTGGGCTACACCTTC. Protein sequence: CASSLNKQGPLGYTF.

CDR3 in DNA: TGTGCCATATGGACAGAAGCTAACTATGGCTACACCTTC. This encodes CAIWTEANYGYTF. V is TRBV10-3 and J is TRBJ1-2; the D gene is possibly TRBD1 (6 bases). From germline, CDR1 is ENHRY and CDR2 SYGVKD. The V end lost 9 bases, the J end lost 0 bases, and 11 bases lay between the germline ends. There are 13 residues in the CDR3.

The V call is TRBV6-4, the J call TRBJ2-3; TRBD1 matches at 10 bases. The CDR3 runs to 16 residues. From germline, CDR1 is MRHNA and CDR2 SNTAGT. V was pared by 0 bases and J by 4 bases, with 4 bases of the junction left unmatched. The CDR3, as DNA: TGTGCCAGCAGTGACTCGTTGGGGACAGGGGCAGATACGCAGTATTTT. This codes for CASSDSLGTGADTQYF.

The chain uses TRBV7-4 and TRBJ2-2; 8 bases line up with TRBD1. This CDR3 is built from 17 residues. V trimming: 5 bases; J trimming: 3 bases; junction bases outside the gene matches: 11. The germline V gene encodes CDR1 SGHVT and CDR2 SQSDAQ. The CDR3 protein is CASSKTRTGKDTGELFF. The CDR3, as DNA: TGTGCCAGCAGCAAAACCCGGACAGGGAAGGACACCGGGGAGCTGTTTTTT.

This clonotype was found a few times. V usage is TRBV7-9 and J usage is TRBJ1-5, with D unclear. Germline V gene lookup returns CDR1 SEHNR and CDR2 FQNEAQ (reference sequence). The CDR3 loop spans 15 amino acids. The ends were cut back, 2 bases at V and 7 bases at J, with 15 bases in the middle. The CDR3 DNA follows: TGTGCCAGCAGCTTATCCGGGAGGGTGAAACAGCCCCAGCATTTT. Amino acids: CASSLSGRVKQPQHF. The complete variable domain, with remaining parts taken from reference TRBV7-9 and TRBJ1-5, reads DTGVSQNPRHKITKRGQNVTFRCDPISEHNRLYWYRQTLGQGPEFLTYFQNEAQLEKSRLLSDRFSAERPKGSFSTLEIQRTEQGDSAMYLCASSLSGRVKQPQHFGDGTRLSIL.

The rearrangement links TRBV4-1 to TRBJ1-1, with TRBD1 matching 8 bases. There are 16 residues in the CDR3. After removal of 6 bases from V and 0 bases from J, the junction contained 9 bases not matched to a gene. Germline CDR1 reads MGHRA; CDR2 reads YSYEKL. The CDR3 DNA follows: TGCGCCAGCAGGTACATAGCGGACAGGGTGAACACTGAAGCTTTCTTT. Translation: CASRYIADRVNTEAFF.

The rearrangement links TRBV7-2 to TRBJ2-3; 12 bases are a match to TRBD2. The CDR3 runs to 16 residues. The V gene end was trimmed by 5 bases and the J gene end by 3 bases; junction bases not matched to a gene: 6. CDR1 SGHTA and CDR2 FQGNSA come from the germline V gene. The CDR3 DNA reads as TGTGCCAGCAGCCCACCACTAGCGGGGGGTACAGATACGCAGTATTTT. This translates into CASSPPLAGGTDTQYF.

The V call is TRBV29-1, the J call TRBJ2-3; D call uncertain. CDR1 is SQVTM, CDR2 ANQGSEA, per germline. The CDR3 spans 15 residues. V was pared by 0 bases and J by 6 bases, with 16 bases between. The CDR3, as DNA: TGCAGCGTTGAAGATCGTGATCGCCTCCGGGATACGCAGTATTTT. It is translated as CSVEDRDRLRDTQYF.

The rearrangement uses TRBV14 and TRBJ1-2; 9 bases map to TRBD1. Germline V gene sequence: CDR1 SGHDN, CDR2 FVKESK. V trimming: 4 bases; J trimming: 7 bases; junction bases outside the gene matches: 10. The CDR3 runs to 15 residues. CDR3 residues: CASSPWDRAWSGYTF. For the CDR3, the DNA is TGTGCCAGCAGCCCTTGGGACAGGGCTTGGTCTGGCTACACCTTC. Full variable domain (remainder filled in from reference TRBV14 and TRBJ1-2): EAGVTQFPSHSVIEKGQTVTLRCDPISGHDNLYWYRRVMGKEIKFLLHFVKESKQDESGMPNNRFLAERTGGTYSTLKVQPAELEDSGVYFCASSPWDRAWSGYTFGSGTRLTVV.

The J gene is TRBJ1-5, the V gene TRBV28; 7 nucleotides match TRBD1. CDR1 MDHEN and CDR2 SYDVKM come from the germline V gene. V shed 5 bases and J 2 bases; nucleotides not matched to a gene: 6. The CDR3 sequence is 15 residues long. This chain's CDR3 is CASSVPGQRNQPQHF. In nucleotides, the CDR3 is TGTGCCAGCAGTGTCCCGGGACAGCGCAATCAGCCCCAGCATTTT.

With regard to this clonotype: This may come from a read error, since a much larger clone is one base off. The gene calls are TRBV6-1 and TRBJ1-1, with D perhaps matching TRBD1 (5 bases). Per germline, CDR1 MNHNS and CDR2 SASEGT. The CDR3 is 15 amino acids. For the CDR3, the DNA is TGTGCCAACAGTGAAGATGGGACGCCGAACACTGAAGCTTTCTTT. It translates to CANSEDGTPNTEAFF.

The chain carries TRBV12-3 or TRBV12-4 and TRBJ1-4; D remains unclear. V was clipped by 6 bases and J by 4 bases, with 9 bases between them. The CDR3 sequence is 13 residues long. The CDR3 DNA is TGTGCCAGCAGCCCGGATCATAATGAAAAACTGTTTTTT. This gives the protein CASSPDHNEKLFF.

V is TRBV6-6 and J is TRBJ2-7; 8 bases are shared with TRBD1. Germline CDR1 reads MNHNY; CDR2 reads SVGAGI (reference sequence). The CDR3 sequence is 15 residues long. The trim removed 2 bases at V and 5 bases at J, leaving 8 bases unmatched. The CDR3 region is CASSYPTGEIHEQYV. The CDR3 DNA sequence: TGTGCCAGCAGTTACCCGACAGGGGAAATCCACGAGCAGTACGTC.

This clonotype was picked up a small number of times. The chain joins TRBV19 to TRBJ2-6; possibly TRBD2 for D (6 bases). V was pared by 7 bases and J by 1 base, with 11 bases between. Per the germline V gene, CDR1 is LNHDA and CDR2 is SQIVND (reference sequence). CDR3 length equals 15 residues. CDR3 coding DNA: TGTGCCAGTACCATTGCGGGGTCTGGGGCCAACGTCCTGACTTTC. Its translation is CASTIAGSGANVLTF. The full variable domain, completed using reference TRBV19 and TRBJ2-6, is DGGITQSPKYLFRKEGQNVTLSCEQNLNHDAMYWYRQDPGQGLRLIYYSQIVNDFQKGDIAEGYSVSREKKESFPLTVTSAQKNPTAFYLCASTIAGSGANVLTFGAGSRLTVL.

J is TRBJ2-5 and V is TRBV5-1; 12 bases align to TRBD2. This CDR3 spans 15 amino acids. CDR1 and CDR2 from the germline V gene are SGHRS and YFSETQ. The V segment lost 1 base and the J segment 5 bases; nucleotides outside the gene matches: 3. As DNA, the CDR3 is TGCGCCAGCAGCTTGACTAGCGGGGGGATGGAGACCCAGTACTTC. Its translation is CASSLTSGGMETQYF. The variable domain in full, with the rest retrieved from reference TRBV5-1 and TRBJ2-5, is KAGVTQTPRYLIKTRGQQVTLSCSPISGHRSVSWYQQTPGQGLQFLFEYFSETQRNKGNFPGRFSGRQFSNSRSEMNVSTLELGDSALYLCASSLTSGGMETQYFGPGTRLLVL.

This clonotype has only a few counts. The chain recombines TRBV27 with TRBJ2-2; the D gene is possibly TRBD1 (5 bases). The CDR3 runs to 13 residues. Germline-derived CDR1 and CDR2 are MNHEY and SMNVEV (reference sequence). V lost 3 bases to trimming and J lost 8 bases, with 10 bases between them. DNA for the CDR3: TGTGCCAGCAGTTTCCAGGGTCTAGGGGAGCTGTTTTTT. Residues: CASSFQGLGELFF.

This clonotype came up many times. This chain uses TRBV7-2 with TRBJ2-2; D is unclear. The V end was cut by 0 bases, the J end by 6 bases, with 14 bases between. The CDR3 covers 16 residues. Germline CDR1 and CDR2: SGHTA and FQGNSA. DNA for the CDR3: TGTGCCAGCAGCTTAGCGAAGGAAAAGTTCGCCGGGGAGCTGTTTTTT. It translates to CASSLAKEKFAGELFF.

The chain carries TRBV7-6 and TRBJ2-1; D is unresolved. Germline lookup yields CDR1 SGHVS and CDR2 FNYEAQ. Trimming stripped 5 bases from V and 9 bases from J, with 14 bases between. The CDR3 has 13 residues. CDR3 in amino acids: CASSPVGSTEQFF. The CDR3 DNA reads TGTGCCAGCAGCCCAGTGGGGTCCACTGAGCAGTTCTTC.

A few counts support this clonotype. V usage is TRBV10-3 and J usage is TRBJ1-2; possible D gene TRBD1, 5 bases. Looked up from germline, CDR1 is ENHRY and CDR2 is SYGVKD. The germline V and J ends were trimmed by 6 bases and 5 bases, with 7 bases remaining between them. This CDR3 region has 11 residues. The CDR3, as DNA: TGTGCCATCAGGACAGAGTATGGCTACACCTTC. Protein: CAIRTEYGYTF.